This T cell receptor beta chain was obtained from a study of T cells in Graves' hyperthyroidism and ophthalmopathy. This clonotype came up many times. Its target is unknown. TCR beta CDR3 regions were amplified from RNA. A set of HTBI primers served as the primers for a first-round RT-PCR of the TCR CDR3. TCRdb called the multiplex PCR reads again in MiXCR, with one record for every CDR3 protein. Here the sample spans approximately 400,000 distinct CDR3 sequences, approximately 14% being singletons. The CDR3 is 17 residues long. Germline CDR1 and CDR2: MNHNS and SASEGT. V shed 5 bases, J shed 0 bases, and the junction held 13 bases outside the gene matches. Findings and limits, study-wide: Patients with ophthalmopathy were separated from those with stable hyperthyroidism by a 13 V-J model.

Used for diagnoses were clinical symptoms, serum thyroxine and TRAb, thyroid ultrasound and orbital computed tomography. Cells are PBMCs isolated from more than 8.5 ml of fresh blood. This chain links TRBV6-1 with TRBJ2-7; 7 bases map to TRBD1. This sequence originates from a woman aged 18-29 years with Graves' hyperthyroidism. Input material: blood. The CDR3: CASSPSKRAGGSYEQYF. CDR3 in DNA: TGTGCCAGCAGTCCCTCAAAACGAGCAGGGGGCTCCTACGAGCAGTACTTC.